The 13 T cell receptor beta chains below all came from one sample that was sequenced in a study of blood T cell repertoires in COVID-19. Clones were read by immunoSEQ multiplex PCR, and TCRdb kept only the in-frame ones, dropping some. The repertoire consists of about 180,000 clones, with approximately 85% occurring once and the leading ten covering 7.5% to 10%. Specimen: peripheral blood. These receptors originate from a woman of 80 years or more with acute or convalescent COVID-19.

The chain couples TRBV19 to TRBJ1-2; D ambiguous. V lost 4 bases and J 6 bases, leaving 12 bases between the germline ends. Germline V gene sequence: CDR1 LNHDA, CDR2 SQIVND (reference sequence). The length of the CDR3 is 13 residues. The CDR3 sequence: CASSRSDSDGYTF. DNA of the CDR3: TGTGCCAGTAGTAGGTCGGACTCCGATGGCTACACCTTC.

Points on this clone: Distinct nucleotide sequences in the sample also encode this CDR3. V usage is TRBV9 and J usage is TRBJ2-5, with D perhaps matching TRBD2 (5 bases). V was clipped by 0 bases and J by 5 bases, with 8 bases between them. In germline, CDR1 is SGDLS, CDR2 YYNGEE. CDR3 length equals 13 residues. CDR3 residues: CASSVGGEETQYF. In DNA, the CDR3 is TGTGCCAGCAGCGTAGGTGGGGAGGAGACCCAGTACTTC.

V gene TRBV16 combines with J gene TRBJ1-1; D remains ambiguous. CDR3 length: 15 residues. From germline, CDR1 is KGHSY and CDR2 FQNENV. The V end was cut by 0 bases, the J end by 0 bases, with 8 bases between. CDR3 sequence reads: CASSQSATLNTEAFF. The CDR3 nucleotides are TGTGCCAGCAGCCAATCTGCGACATTGAACACTGAAGCTTTCTTT.

J is TRBJ2-2 and V is TRBV7-2; 9 positions agree with TRBD1. The CDR3 covers 15 residues. Germline assignment: CDR1 SGHTA and CDR2 FQGNSA. V lost 5 bases to trimming and J lost 4 bases; unmatched junction nucleotides: 5. The chain's CDR3 is CASSKGQGSTGELFF. CDR3 nucleotides: TGTGCCAGCAGCAAAGGACAGGGGAGCACCGGGGAGCTGTTTTTT.

This clone was seen just once. The chain joins TRBV7-7 to TRBJ2-7; D not resolved. Germline CDR1 and CDR2: SSHAT and FNYEAQ (reference sequence). V was pared by 1 base and J by 4 bases, with 14 bases between. CDR3 size: 15 residues. CDR3 sequence: CASSLGPRSSYEQYF. In DNA form, the CDR3 reads TGTGCCAGCAGCTTAGGACCCCGGAGTTCATACGAGCAGTACTTC.

This chain connects TRBV2 to TRBJ2-5; 9 nucleotides align to TRBD1. CDR1 and CDR2 from the germline V gene are SNHLY and FYNNEI. The CDR3 covers 14 residues. After removal of 7 bases from V and 11 bases from J, the junction contained 14 bases not matched to a gene. In nucleotides, the CDR3 is TGTGCCAGCACGAGGGGGGGGACAGGGAACGCACAGTACTTC. This sequence encodes CASTRGGTGNAQYF.

This chain joins TRBV5-5 and TRBJ1-5; no clear D gene. This CDR3 has 13 residues. Germline CDR1 SGHKS, CDR2 YYEKEE (reference sequence). Trimming took off 2 bases at V and 6 bases at J, with 9 bases between the two ends. The CDR3 DNA reads TGTGCCAGCAGCTTTTCCAGTGGTCAGCCCCAGCATTTT. This gives the protein CASSFSSGQPQHF.

The V call is TRBV18, the J call TRBJ1-4, with a weak D call TRBD1 (5 bases). The CDR3 length is 17 residues. Germline V gene sequence: CDR1 KGHSH, CDR2 LQKENI. V was shortened by 3 bases and J by 0 bases, with 14 bases between the two germline ends. The CDR3 sequence is CASSPAGTGATNEKLFF. The CDR3 DNA reads TGTGCCAGCTCACCGGCCGGGACGGGAGCAACTAATGAAAAACTGTTTTTT.

This chain uses TRBV6-1 with TRBJ1-2; TRBD1 aligns across 7 bases. The CDR3 covers 13 residues. Looked up from germline, CDR1 is MNHNS and CDR2 is SASEGT. V gave up 1 base and J gave up 8 bases; unmatched junction bases: 4. CDR3 amino acids: CASSEGQGRGYTF. CDR3 bases: TGTGCCAGCAGTGAAGGACAGGGCCGAGGCTACACCTTC.

About this clone: One junction end disagrees with the germline gene, perhaps due to a read error. This chain connects TRBV4-2 to TRBJ2-1, with TRBD2 matching over 8 bases. Looked up from germline, CDR1 is LGHNA and CDR2 is YNFKEQ. CDR3 length equals 14 residues. CDR3 sequence: CASSQELEGTSLIF. In DNA, the CDR3 is TGTGCCAGCAGCCAAGAGTTAGAGGGGACTAGTCTAATCTTC.

This chain links TRBV6-4 with TRBJ2-7; D perhaps matches TRBD1 (6 bases). This CDR3 comprises 16 residues. From germline, CDR1 is MRHNA and CDR2 SNTAGT. V was clipped by 8 bases and J by 1 base, with 21 bases between them. Written as DNA, the CDR3 is TGTGCCAGCGGGGGCCCGCAGGCAAACTCATCCTACGAGCAGTACTTC. This gives the protein CASGGPQANSSYEQYF.

The chain links TRBV20-1 to TRBJ1-1, with D tentatively TRBD1 (6 bases). V was cut by 3 bases and J by 1 base, with 12 bases left in between. Per the germline V gene, CDR1 is DFQATT and CDR2 is SNEGSKA (reference sequence). CDR3 length equals 14 residues. The CDR3: CSASRDTENTEAFF. The CDR3 DNA reads TGCAGTGCTAGTCGGGACACCGAGAACACTGAAGCTTTCTTT.

The chain uses TRBV10-3 and TRBJ1-2; 8 positions match TRBD1. The V gene end was trimmed by 5 bases and the J gene end by 6 bases; junction bases not matched to a gene: 14. The CDR3 covers 16 residues. Germline CDR1 and CDR2: ENHRY and SYGVKD. CDR3: CAISSGQGGRSDGYTF. In DNA, the CDR3 is TGTGCCATCAGTTCCGGACAGGGTGGAAGGAGTGATGGCTACACCTTC.